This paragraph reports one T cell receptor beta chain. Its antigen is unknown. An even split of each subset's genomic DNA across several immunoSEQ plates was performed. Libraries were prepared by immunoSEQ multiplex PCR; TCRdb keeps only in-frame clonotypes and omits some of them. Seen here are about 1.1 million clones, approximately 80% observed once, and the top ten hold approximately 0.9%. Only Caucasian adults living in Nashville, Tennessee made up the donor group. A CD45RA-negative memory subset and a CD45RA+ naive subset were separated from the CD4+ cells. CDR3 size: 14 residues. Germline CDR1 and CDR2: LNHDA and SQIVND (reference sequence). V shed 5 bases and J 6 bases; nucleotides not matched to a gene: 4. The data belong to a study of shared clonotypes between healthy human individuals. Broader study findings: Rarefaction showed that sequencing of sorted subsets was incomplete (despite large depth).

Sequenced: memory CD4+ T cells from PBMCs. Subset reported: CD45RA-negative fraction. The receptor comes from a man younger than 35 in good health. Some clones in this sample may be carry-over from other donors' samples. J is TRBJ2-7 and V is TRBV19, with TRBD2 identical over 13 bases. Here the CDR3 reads CASSAGLAGVEQYF. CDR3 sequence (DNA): TGTGCCAGTAGTGCCGGACTAGCGGGAGTCGAGCAGTACTTC.